The following is a TCR beta chain sequence with its context. Antigen unknown. The data derive from a study of cytomegalovirus exposure and HLA in healthy donors. Study-level information: A previous analysis identified 90 million to 140 million unique TCR beta sequences derived from 180 million or so T cells.

The primer mix had 60 Vbeta and 13 Jbeta primers. Produced via immunoSEQ multiplex PCR; TCRdb's table is partial and in-frame only. The sample lists some 110,000 clones; around 70% were seen once. Study-level results: Cytomegalovirus status was reportedly diagnosed by the classifier with high sensitivity and specificity. An Asian-associated ancestry cluster reportedly showed fewer N-insertions than the roughly 700-donor mean in a later analysis. In a later analysis, DRB1 alleles had the most associated TCRs; HLA-C alleles the fewest.

The J segment lost 8 bases and the V segment lost 3 bases, leaving 6 bases of the junction unmatched. Germline CDR1 GTSNPN, CDR2 SVGIG (reference sequence). The CDR3 extends over 14 amino acids. The sample consisted of PBMCs. This clonotype was obtained from a woman between 45 and 65 years old in good health and CMV-seropositive. The chain uses TRBV30 and TRBJ1-4; 10 bases line up with TRBD1. Here the CDR3 reads CAWRRTGGQEKLFF. The CDR3 DNA follows: TGTGCCTGGAGGAGGACAGGGGGGCAGGAAAAACTGTTTTTT.